This T cell receptor (beta chain) came from a study of HIV-infected patients and healthy controls. With V trimmed by 6 bases and J by 1 base, 13 bases remained unmatched. The CDR3 runs to 18 residues. Study outcomes and limitations: Compared with untreated HIV+ repertoires, healthy controls showed roughly threefold more distinct CDR3s and higher Shannon diversity. HIV-infected patients shared fewer CDR3 sequences between individuals than healthy controls.

Ten or more counts support this clonotype. What it recognizes is unknown. Alpha and beta constant-region primers primed reverse transcription of 500 to 550 ng RNA. Alpha and beta chain libraries were made separately by chain-specific third strand synthesis with multiplexing indices. Second strand synthesis was primed from the SP2 site. A short first PCR added P5 and P7 adapter elements and a second index. TCRdb recomputed calls from the 5' RACE reads with MiXCR, one row per CDR3 protein. The table includes approximately 11,000 distinct CDR3 sequences, over 9.5% detected once. No cell fractionation was done, so the repertoire covers all unsorted peripheral blood T cells.

The sample was blood, taken before antiretroviral therapy. This sequence joins TRBV12-3 or TRBV12-4 and TRBJ2-3, with 10 bases that match TRBD2. The TCR comes from an adult with HIV infection. The CDR3 nucleotides read TGTGCCAGCAGCCTTGGACTAGCGGCGGGATGGGGCACAGATACGCAGTATTTT. It codes for CASSLGLAAGWGTDTQYF.